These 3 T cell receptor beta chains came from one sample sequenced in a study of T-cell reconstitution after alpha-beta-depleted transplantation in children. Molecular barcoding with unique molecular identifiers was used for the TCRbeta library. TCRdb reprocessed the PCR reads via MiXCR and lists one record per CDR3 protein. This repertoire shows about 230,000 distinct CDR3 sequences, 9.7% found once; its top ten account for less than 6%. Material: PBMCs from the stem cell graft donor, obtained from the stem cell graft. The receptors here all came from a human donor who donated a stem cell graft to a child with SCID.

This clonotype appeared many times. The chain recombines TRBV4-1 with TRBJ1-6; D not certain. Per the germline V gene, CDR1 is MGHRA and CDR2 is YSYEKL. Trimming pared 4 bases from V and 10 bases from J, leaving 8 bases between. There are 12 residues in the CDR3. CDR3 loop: CASSPPYSPLHF. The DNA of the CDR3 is TGCGCCAGCAGCCCGCCCTACTCACCCCTCCACTTT.

For the CDR3, the DNA is TGCAGTGCTAGAGTCAGCGGGACTCACGGGGAGCTGTTTTTT. Translation gives CSARVSGTHGELFF. The chain joins TRBV20-1 to TRBJ2-2; 7 nucleotides agree with TRBD2. The CDR3 extends over 14 amino acids. The junction had 6 bases not matched to a gene; V was cut back by 1 base and J by 7 bases. Germline V gene sequence: CDR1 DFQATT, CDR2 SNEGSKA (reference sequence).

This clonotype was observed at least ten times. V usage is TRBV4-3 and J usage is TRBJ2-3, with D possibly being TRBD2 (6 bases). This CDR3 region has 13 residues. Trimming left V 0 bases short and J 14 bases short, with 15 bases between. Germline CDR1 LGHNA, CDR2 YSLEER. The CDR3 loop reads CASSQDWGDPRYF. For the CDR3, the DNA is TGCGCCAGCAGCCAAGATTGGGGGGACCCCCGGTATTTT.